This T cell receptor (beta chain) was identified in a study of T cell repertoires in cytomegalovirus infection. The length of the CDR3 is 13 residues. Looked up from germline, CDR1 is SGHDT and CDR2 is YYEEEE. The germline V and J ends were trimmed by 3 bases and 7 bases, with 11 bases remaining between them. This clonotype was counted only a few times. TCRdb itself ran the reads through MiXCR, one entry per CDR3 protein. The sample consists of around 450,000 distinct CDR3 sequences, 25% to 40% of them appearing once. This clonotype was sampled from a human donor in good health (CMV status not recorded). Some clones in this sample may be carry-over from other donors' samples. The source material was PBMCs. The V and J genes are TRBV5-6 and TRBJ1-5; tentative D call: TRBD1 (6 bases). DNA for the CDR3: TGTGCCAGCAGCTCCTCAGGGGACCAGCCCCAGCATTTT. Its protein is CASSSSGDQPQHF.